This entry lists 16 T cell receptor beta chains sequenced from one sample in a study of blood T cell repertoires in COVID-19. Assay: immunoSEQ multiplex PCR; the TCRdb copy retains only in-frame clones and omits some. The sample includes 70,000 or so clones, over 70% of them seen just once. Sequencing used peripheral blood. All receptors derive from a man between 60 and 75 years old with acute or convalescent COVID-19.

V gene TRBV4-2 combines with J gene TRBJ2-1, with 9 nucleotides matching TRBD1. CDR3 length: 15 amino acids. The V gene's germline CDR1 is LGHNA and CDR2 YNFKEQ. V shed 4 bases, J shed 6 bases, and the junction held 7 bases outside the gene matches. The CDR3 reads CASSPTGQGRNEQFF. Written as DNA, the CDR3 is TGTGCCAGCAGCCCAACGGGACAGGGACGCAATGAGCAGTTCTTC.

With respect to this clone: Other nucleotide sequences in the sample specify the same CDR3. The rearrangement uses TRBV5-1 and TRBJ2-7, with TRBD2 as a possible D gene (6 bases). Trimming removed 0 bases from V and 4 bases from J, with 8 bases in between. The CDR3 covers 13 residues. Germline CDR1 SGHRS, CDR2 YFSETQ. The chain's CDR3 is CASSLVAGYEQYF. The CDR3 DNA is TGCGCCAGCAGCTTGGTGGCGGGGTACGAGCAGTACTTC. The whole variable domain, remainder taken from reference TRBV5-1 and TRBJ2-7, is KAGVTQTPRYLIKTRGQQVTLSCSPISGHRSVSWYQQTPGQGLQFLFEYFSETQRNKGNFPGRFSGRQFSNSRSEMNVSTLELGDSALYLCASSLVAGYEQYFGPGTRLTVT.

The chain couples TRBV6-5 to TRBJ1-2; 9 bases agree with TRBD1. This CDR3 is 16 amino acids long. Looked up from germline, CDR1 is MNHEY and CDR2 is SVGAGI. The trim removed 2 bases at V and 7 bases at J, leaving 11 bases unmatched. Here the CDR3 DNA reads TGTGCCAGCAGTTACACGACGACGGGACAGGGAGTTGGCTACACCTTC. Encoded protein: CASSYTTTGQGVGYTF.

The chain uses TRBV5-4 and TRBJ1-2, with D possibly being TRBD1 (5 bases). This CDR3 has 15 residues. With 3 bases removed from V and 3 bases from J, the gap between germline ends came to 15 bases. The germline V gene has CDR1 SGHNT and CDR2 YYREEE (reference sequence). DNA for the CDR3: TGTGCCAGCAGCTCAGGAGGGGTGACGGACTATGGCTACACCTTC. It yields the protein CASSSGGVTDYGYTF.

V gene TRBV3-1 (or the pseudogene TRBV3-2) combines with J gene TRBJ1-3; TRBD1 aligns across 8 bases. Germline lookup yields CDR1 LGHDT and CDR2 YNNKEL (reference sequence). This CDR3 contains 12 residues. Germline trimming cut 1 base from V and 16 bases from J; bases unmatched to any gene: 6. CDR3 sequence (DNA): TGTGCCAGCAGCCAAGGGACAGGGCGACCTTATTTT. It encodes CASSQGTGRPYF.

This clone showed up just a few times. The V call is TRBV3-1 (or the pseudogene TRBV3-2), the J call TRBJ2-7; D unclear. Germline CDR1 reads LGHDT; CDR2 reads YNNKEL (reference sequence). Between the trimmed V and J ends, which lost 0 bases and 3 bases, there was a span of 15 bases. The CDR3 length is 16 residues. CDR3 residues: CASSQEYRLSDYEQYF. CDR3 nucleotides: TGTGCCAGCAGCCAAGAATATCGGCTCAGCGACTACGAGCAGTACTTC.

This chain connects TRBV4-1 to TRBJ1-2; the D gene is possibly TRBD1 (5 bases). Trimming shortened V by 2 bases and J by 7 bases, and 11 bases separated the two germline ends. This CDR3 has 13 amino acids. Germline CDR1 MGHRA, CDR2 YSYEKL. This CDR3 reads CASSQTGVGGYTF. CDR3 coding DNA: TGCGCCAGCAGCCAAACGGGGGTTGGTGGCTACACCTTC.

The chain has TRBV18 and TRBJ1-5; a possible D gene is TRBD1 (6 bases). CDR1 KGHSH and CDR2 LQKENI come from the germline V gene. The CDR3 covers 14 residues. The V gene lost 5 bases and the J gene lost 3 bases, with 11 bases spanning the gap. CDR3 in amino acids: CASSVDRFNQPQHF. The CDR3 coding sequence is TGTGCCAGCTCAGTTGACAGGTTCAATCAGCCCCAGCATTTT.

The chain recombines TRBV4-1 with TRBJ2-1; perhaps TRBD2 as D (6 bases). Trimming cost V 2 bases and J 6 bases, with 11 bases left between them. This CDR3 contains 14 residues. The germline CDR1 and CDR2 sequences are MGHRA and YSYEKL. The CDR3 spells CASSQQRGFNEQFF. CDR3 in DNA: TGCGCCAGCAGCCAACAACGGGGGTTCAATGAGCAGTTCTTC.

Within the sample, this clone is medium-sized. CDR3 sequence (DNA): TGTGCCAGCCAAGTCGAGACAGGCCCCTACGAGCAGTACTTC. Protein sequence: CASQVETGPYEQYF. The rearrangement uses TRBV6-5 and TRBJ2-7, with a tentative D call TRBD1 (6 bases). The CDR3 sequence is 14 residues long. With 8 bases removed from V and 2 bases from J, the gap between germline ends came to 16 bases. Germline CDR1 is MNHEY and CDR2 is SVGAGI.

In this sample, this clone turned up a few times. The CDR3 is CASSTSGGNSPLHF. The CDR3 DNA follows: TGCGCCAGCAGCACATCGGGCGGGAATTCACCCCTCCACTTT. The chain recombines TRBV5-1 with TRBJ1-6, with D uncertain. In germline, CDR1 is SGHRS, CDR2 YFSETQ. CDR3 length: 14 residues. V lost 4 bases and J lost 7, with 12 bases in between.

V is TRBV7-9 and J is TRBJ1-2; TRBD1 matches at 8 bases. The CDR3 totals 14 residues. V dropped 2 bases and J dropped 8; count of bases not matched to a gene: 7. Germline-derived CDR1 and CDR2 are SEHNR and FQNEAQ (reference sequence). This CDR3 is CASSLSGQGAGYTF. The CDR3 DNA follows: TGTGCCAGCAGCTTAAGCGGACAGGGTGCAGGCTACACCTTC.

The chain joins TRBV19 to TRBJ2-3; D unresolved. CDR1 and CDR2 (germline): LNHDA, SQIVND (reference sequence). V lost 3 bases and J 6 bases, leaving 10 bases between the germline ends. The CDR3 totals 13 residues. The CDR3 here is CASSIPLGDTQYF. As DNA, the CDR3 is TGTGCCAGTAGTATCCCTCTCGGGGATACGCAGTATTTT.

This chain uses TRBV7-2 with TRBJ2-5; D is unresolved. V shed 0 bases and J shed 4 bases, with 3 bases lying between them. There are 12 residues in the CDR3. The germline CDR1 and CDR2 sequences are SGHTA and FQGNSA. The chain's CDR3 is CASSLARETQYF. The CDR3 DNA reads TGTGCCAGCAGCTTAGCGAGAGAGACCCAGTACTTC.

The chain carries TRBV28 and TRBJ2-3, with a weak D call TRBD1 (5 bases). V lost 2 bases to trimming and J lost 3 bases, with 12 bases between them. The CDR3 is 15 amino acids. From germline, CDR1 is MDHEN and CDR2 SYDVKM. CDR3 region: CASSLVQGGTDTQYF. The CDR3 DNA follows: TGTGCCAGCAGTTTAGTTCAGGGTGGGACAGATACGCAGTATTTT.

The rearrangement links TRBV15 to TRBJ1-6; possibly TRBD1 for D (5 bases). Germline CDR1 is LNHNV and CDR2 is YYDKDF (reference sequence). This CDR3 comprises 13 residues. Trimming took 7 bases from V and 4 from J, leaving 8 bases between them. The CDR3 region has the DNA TGTGCCACCACCGACAGTTATAATTCACCCCTCCACTTT. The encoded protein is CATTDSYNSPLHF.